This TCR beta chain was captured in a study of blood T cell repertoires in COVID-19. As for the study in general: Samples of COVID-19 (acute and convalescent) were obtained from the United States, Italy and Spain. PBMCs, B-cell-depleted T cells, or T cells provided the cDNA or gDNA that made up the material.

Seattle patients were enrolled while actively infected and followed longitudinally. V gave up 6 bases and J gave up 3 bases; unmatched junction bases: 5. This CDR3 is built from 15 residues. The germline V gene has CDR1 SGHTA and CDR2 FQGNSA. Per the original methods: Researchers report that nucleated cell counts were estimated from reference gene primer amplification. Clones were read by immunoSEQ multiplex PCR, and TCRdb kept only the in-frame ones, dropping some. D and trimming were read from the DNA, whereas the V and J calls and clone size are those reported in that table. The table lists roughly 150,000 clones, more than 75% of them singletons.

The sequencing input was peripheral blood. The sequence derives from a woman aged 50 to 65 with COVID-19, enrolled during active disease. The V gene is TRBV7-2, the J gene TRBJ2-3; 11 bases map to TRBD2. The CDR3 is CASRILAGVTDTQYF. The CDR3 region has the DNA TGTGCCAGCAGGATACTAGCGGGGGTAACAGATACGCAGTATTTT.